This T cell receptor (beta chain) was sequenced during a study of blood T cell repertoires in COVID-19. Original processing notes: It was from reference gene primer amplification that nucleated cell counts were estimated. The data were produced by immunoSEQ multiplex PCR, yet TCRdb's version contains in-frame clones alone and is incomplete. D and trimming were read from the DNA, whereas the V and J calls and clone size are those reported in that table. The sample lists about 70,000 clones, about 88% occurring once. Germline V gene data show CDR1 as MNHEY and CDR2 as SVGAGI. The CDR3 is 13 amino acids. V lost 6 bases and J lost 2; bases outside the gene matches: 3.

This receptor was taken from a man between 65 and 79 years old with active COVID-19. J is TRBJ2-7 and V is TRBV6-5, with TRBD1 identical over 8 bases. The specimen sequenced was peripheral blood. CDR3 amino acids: CASSRDRTYEQYF. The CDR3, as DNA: TGTGCCAGCAGCAGGGACAGGACCTACGAGCAGTACTTC.